The subject of this entry is one TCR beta chain. The antigen is undetermined. CDR1 and CDR2 from the germline V gene are SGHRS and YFSETQ. This CDR3 is 14 amino acids long. The V gene lost 0 bases and the J gene lost 3 bases, with 9 bases spanning the gap. This specimen belongs to a study of cytomegalovirus exposure and HLA in healthy donors. Overall study context: HLA-typed donors contributed some 83 million unique TCRs, which were held in an early data release. Whole-study findings and limits: Sequencing depth roughly uniform across donors was assumed in presence/absence analyses.

The PCR made use of 60 Vbeta and 13 Jbeta primers. Per the authors' pipeline: Counted up in a later analysis, unique TCR beta chains came to 65 million to 80 million, with around 12 million shared. Method: immunoSEQ multiplex PCR; TCRdb's copy keeps in-frame clones and lacks some. From that table come the V and J calls and clone size; the DNA was used to work out D and trimming. The sample consists of roughly 73,000 clones, roughly 82% of them appearing once. The receptor comes from a man between 65 and 80 years old in good health and CMV-seronegative. Specimen: PBMCs. The chain recombines TRBV5-1 with TRBJ1-1; D is undetermined. The CDR3 spells CASSLAREYTEAFF. The CDR3, as DNA: TGCGCCAGCAGCTTGGCAAGGGAGTACACTGAAGCTTTCTTT. Full variable domain (outside the CDR3, taken from reference TRBV5-1 and TRBJ1-1): KAGVTQTPRYLIKTRGQQVTLSCSPISGHRSVSWYQQTPGQGLQFLFEYFSETQRNKGNFPGRFSGRQFSNSRSEMNVSTLELGDSALYLCASSLAREYTEAFFGQGTRLTVV.